A single sample gave rise to the 13 T cell receptor beta chains below, sequenced in a study of T cells in Graves' hyperthyroidism and ophthalmopathy. TCR beta CDR3 regions were amplified from RNA transcripts. Primed by the HTBI set, a first-round RT-PCR was run on the TCR CDR3. TCRdb processed the multiplex PCR reads anew with MiXCR; each CDR3 protein has one entry. The sample holds 490,000 or so distinct CDR3 sequences, around a fifth seen once. Sequenced: blood. The receptors derive from a woman between 65 and 79 years old with Graves' ophthalmopathy.

For the CDR3, the DNA is TGTGCCATCCAAACCGGGTTCACCGGGGAGCTGTTTTTT. Residues: CAIQTGFTGELFF. The J gene is TRBJ2-2, the V gene TRBV10-3; D ambiguous. The germline CDR1 and CDR2 sequences are ENHRY and SYGVKD. The germline V and J ends were trimmed by 8 bases and 4 bases, with 11 bases remaining between them. The CDR3 sequence is 13 residues long.

V usage is TRBV2 and J usage is TRBJ2-7; TRBD1 is a possible D gene (5 bases). Germline V gives CDR1 SNHLY, CDR2 FYNNEI. V lost 6 bases and J 5 bases, leaving 11 bases between the germline ends. The CDR3 is 12 amino acids. The CDR3, as DNA: TGTGCCAGCAGGCGCCCAGGGAACGAGCAGTACTTC. It translates to CASRRPGNEQYF. Supplemented by reference TRBV2 and TRBJ2-7, the full variable domain reads EPEVTQTPSHQVTQMGQEVILRCVPISNHLYFYWYRQILGQKVEFLVSFYNNEISEKSEIFDDQFSVERPDGSNFTLKIRSTKLEDSAMYFCASRRPGNEQYFGPGTRLTVT.

In this sample, this clonotype turned up a few times. This chain uses TRBV2 with TRBJ1-5; D possibly corresponds to TRBD1 (5 bases). The CDR3 extends over 13 amino acids. V dropped 7 bases and J dropped 7 bases, with 14 bases sitting between them. From germline, CDR1 is SNHLY and CDR2 FYNNEI. CDR3 nucleotides: TGTGCCAGCACTCGGCAGGGTAACCAGCCCCAGCATTTT. It translates to CASTRQGNQPQHF.

In this sample, this clonotype turned up a few times. The chain has TRBV6-1 and TRBJ2-5; D possibly corresponds to TRBD1 (5 bases). The CDR3 is 13 residues long. V lost 1 base and J 4 bases, leaving 7 bases between the germline ends. Germline CDR1 reads MNHNS; CDR2 reads SASEGT. The chain's CDR3 is CASSEDRGETQYF. The DNA of the CDR3 is TGTGCCAGCAGTGAAGATAGGGGAGAGACCCAGTACTTC.

The chain carries TRBV6-1 and TRBJ2-3; D gene uncertain. This CDR3 has 14 residues. Trimming removed 7 bases from V and 0 bases from J, with 11 bases in between. Looked up from germline, CDR1 is MNHNS and CDR2 is SASEGT. CDR3 protein: CASTQLTSTDTQYF. In DNA, the CDR3 is TGTGCCAGCACCCAGTTAACTAGCACAGATACGCAGTATTTT.

This clonotype appeared many times. The chain has TRBV12-5 and TRBJ1-5; D is unclear. Trimming left V 4 bases short and J 0 bases short, with 7 bases between. CDR1 is LGHNT and CDR2 is FRNRAP in the germline V gene. The CDR3 is 14 residues long. CDR3 nucleotides: TGTGCTAGTGGTTCAGGCTATAGCAATCAGCCCCAGCATTTT. It translates to CASGSGYSNQPQHF.

This clonotype was observed at least ten times. The DNA for the CDR3 is TGTGCCAGCAGTCACGGGACAGGGCCTGGGAATGAGCAGTTCTTC. Translation: CASSHGTGPGNEQFF. This sequence joins TRBV28 and TRBJ2-1; 9 bases agree with TRBD1. V gave up 5 bases and J gave up 7 bases; unmatched junction bases: 9. CDR3 length equals 15 residues. Germline V gene data show CDR1 as MDHEN and CDR2 as SYDVKM.

The chain carries TRBV20-1 and TRBJ1-5; weak D call: TRBD1 (5 bases). V was cut by 3 bases and J by 5 bases, with 17 bases left in between. This CDR3 spans 15 amino acids. Per germline, CDR1 DFQATT and CDR2 SNEGSKA (reference sequence). The CDR3 here is CSARALRPGDQPQHF. CDR3 in DNA: TGCAGTGCTAGGGCCCTCCGCCCGGGGGATCAGCCCCAGCATTTT.

This clonotype was seen repeatedly, ten times or more. For the CDR3, the DNA is TGCAGTGCTAGTGCACTAGCGGGAGGGCCAAGGGAGCTGTTTTTT. The encoded protein is CSASALAGGPRELFF. The gene calls are TRBV20-1 and TRBJ2-2; TRBD2 agrees at 13 bases. V was clipped by 3 bases and J by 9 bases; unmatched bases: 7. CDR3 length: 15 residues. The germline CDR1 and CDR2 sequences are DFQATT and SNEGSKA (reference sequence).

This clonotype was seen more than once but under ten times. The chain joins TRBV2 to TRBJ1-5, with D possibly being TRBD1 (5 bases). This CDR3 is built from 14 residues. CDR1 and CDR2 from the germline V gene are SNHLY and FYNNEI. V lost 3 bases and J 4 bases, leaving 10 bases between the germline ends. Here the CDR3 DNA reads TGTGCCAGCAGTGACCAGGGTGGAAATCAGCCCCAGCATTTT. Amino acid sequence: CASSDQGGNQPQHF. Full variable domain (outside the CDR3, taken from reference TRBV2 and TRBJ1-5): EPEVTQTPSHQVTQMGQEVILRCVPISNHLYFYWYRQILGQKVEFLVSFYNNEISEKSEIFDDQFSVERPDGSNFTLKIRSTKLEDSAMYFCASSDQGGNQPQHFGDGTRLSIL.

This chain joins TRBV24-1 and TRBJ2-2; 7 bases map to TRBD2. The V and J ends lost 7 bases and 5 bases, in that order; junction bases with no gene match: 6. Germline loops: CDR1 KGHDR, CDR2 SFDVKD. The CDR3 has 14 amino acids. In nucleotides, the CDR3 is TGTGCCACCAGGCCTAGCGGAGAGACCGGGGAGCTGTTTTTT. Translating it yields CATRPSGETGELFF.

The chain combines TRBV6-5 with TRBJ1-2, with D possibly TRBD1 on 5 matching bases. There are 13 residues in the CDR3. Germline V CDR1 and CDR2: MNHEY, SVGAGI. Trimming removed 3 bases from V and 4 bases from J, with 9 bases in between. Written as DNA, the CDR3 is TGTGCCAGCAGTTATGCAGGGTCCTATGGCTACACCTTC. It specifies CASSYAGSYGYTF.

This clonotype has more than one count but fewer than ten. The chain uses TRBV20-1 and TRBJ2-5, with 14 bases matching TRBD2. V was pared by 4 bases and J by 5 bases, with 9 bases of the junction left unmatched. The CDR3 is 16 amino acids. Germline CDR1 is DFQATT and CDR2 is SNEGSKA (reference sequence). The CDR3 bases are TGCAGTGCTACACCATGGACTAGCGGGAGGACGGAGACCCAGTACTTC. Translation: CSATPWTSGRTETQYF.